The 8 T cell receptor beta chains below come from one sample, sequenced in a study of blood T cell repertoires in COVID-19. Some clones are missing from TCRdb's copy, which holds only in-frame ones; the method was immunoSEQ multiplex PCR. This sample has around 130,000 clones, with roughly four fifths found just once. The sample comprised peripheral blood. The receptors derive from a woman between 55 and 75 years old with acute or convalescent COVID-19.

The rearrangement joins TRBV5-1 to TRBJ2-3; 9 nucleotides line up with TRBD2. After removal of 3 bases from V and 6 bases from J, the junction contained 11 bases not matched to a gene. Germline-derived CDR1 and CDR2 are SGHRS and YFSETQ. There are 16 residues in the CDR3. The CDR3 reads CASSWSAGGLGDTQYF. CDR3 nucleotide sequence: TGCGCCAGCAGCTGGAGCGCGGGGGGGCTCGGCGATACGCAGTATTTT.

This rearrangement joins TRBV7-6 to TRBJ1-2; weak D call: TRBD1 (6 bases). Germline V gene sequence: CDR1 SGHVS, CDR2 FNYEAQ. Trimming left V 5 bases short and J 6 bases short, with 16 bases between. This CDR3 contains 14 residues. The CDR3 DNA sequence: TGTGCCAGCAGCCCTTCCGGCCAGGGGAATGGCTACACCTTC. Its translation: CASSPSGQGNGYTF. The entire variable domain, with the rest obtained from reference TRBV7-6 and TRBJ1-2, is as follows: GAGVSQSPRYKVTKRGQDVALRCDPISGHVSLYWYRQALGQGPEFLTYFNYEAQQDKSGLPNDRFSAERPEGSISTLTIQRTEQRDSAMYRCASSPSGQGNGYTFGSGTRLTVV.

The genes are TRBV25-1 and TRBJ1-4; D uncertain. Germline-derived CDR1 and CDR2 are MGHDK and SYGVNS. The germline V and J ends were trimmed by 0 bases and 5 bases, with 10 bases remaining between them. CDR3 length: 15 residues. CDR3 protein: CASSEYLVSNEKLFF. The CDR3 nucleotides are TGTGCCAGCAGTGAATATTTAGTGAGCAATGAAAAACTGTTTTTT.

DNA for the CDR3: TGTGCCAGCAGTTCCAGGAGGGTTAGTGAGCAGTTCTTC. This sequence encodes CASSSRRVSEQFF. The chain combines TRBV12-3 or TRBV12-4 with TRBJ2-1; D might be TRBD2 (6 bases). The CDR3 runs to 13 residues. Trimming pared 4 bases from V and 9 bases from J, leaving 13 bases between.

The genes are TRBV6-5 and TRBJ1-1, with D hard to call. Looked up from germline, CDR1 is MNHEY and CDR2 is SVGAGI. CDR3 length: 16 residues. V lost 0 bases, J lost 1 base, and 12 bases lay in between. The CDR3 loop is CASSYSRAVPNTEAFF. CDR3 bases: TGTGCCAGCAGTTACTCGAGGGCGGTGCCGAACACTGAAGCTTTCTTT.

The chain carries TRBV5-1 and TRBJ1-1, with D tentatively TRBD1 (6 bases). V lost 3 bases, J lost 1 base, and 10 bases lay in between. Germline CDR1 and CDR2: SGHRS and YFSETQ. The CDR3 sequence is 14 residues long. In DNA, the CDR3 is TGCGCCAGCAGCTCGGACAGCTCGAACACTGAAGCTTTCTTT. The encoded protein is CASSSDSSNTEAFF.

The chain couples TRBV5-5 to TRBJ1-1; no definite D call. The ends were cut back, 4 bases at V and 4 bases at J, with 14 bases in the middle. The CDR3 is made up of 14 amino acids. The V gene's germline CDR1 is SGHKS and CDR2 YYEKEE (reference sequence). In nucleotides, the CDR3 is TGTGCCAGCAGCACAACTATAGGAGGCACTGAAGCTTTCTTT. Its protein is CASSTTIGGTEAFF.

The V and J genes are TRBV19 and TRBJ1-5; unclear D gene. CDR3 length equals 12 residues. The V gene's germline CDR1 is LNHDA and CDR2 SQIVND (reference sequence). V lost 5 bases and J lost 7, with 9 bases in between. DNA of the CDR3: TGTGCCAGTAGTTCCGCGTTGCAGCCCCAGCATTTT. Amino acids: CASSSALQPQHF.